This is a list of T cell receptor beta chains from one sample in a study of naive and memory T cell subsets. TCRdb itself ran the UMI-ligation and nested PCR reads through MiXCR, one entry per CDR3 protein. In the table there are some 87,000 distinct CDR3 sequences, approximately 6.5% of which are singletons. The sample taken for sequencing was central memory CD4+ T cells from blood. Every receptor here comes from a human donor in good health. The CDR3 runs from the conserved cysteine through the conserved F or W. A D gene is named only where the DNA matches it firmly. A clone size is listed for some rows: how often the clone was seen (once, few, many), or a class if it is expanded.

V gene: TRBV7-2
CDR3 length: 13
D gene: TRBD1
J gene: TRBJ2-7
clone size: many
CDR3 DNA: TGTGCCAGCAGCCTAGAACAGGGGTACGAGCAGTACTTC
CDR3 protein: CASSLEQGYEQYF

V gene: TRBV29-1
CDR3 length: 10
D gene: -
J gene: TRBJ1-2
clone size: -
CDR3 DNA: TGCAGGGACACTTCGAAGGGCTACACCTTC
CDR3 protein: CRDTSKGYTF

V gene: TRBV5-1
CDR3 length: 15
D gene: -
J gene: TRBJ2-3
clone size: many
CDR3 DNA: TGCGCCAGCAGCGAAGACGGAGGCAGCACAGATACGCAGTATTTT
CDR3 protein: CASSEDGGSTDTQYF

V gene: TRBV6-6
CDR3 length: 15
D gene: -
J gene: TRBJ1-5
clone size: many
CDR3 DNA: TGTGCCAGCAGTAGGACAGATAATAGCAATCAGCCCCAGCATTTT
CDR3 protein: CASSRTDNSNQPQHF

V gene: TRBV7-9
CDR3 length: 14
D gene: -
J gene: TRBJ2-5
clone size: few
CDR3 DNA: TGTGCCAGCAGCTTATCAGCCGGGAAAGAGACCCAGTACTTC
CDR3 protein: CASSLSAGKETQYF

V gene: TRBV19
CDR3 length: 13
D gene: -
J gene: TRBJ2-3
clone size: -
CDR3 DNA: TGTGCCAGTAGGGACCGGAGGACAGATACGCAGTATTTT
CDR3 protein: CASRDRRTDTQYF

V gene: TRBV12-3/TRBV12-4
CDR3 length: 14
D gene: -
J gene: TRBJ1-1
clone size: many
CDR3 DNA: TGTGCCAGCAGTATCGGTTTGGGGGCAAAGGAAGCTTTCTTT
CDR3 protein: CASSIGLGAKEAFF

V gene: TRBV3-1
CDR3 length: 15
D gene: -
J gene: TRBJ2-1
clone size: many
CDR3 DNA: TGTGCCAGCAGCCAAGGTGGGAGGTCCTACAATGAGCAGTTCTTC
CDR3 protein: CASSQGGRSYNEQFF

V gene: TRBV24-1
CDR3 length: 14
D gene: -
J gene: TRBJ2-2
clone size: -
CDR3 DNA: TGTGCCACCAAGGAATGGATGAACACCGGGGAGCTGTTTTTT
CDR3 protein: CATKEWMNTGELFF

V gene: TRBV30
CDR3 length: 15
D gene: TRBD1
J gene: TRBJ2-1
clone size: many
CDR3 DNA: TGTGCCTGGAGCCGAGGGACAGGGGCCTACAATGAGCAGTTCTTC
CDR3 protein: CAWSRGTGAYNEQFF

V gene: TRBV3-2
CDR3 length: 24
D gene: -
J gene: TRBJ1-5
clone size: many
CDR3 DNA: TGTGCCAGCAGCCCCAGGACAGGGACCCCCATCCCGGCGAATGTGTTATATAGCAATCAGCCCCAGCATTTT
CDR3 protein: CASSPRTGTPIPANVLYSNQPQHF

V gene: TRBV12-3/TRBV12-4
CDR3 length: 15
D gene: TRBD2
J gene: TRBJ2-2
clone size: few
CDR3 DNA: TGTGCCAGCAGTTTGCGGCGGGGGGACACCGGGGAGCTGTTTTTT
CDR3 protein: CASSLRRGDTGELFF

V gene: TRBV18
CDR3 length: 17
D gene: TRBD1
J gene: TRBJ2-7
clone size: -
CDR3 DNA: TGTGCCAGCTCACCAGGGCTAAAACGGGACAGTCCCTACGAGCAGTACTTC
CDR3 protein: CASSPGLKRDSPYEQYF

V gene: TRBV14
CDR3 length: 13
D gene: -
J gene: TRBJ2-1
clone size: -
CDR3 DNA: TGTGCCAGCAGCCAAGGACAGAAGAATGAGCAGTTCTTC
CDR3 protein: CASSQGQKNEQFF

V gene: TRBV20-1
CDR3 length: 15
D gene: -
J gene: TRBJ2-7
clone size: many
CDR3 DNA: TGCAGTGCTAGAGACGGGACTGTGGGGGTCTACGAGCAGTACTTC
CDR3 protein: CSARDGTVGVYEQYF

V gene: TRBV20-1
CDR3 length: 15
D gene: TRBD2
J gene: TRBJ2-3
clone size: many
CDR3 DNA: TGCAGTGCTAGGTGGCCTAGCGGGAGCCTCAATACGCAGTATTTT
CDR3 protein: CSARWPSGSLNTQYF

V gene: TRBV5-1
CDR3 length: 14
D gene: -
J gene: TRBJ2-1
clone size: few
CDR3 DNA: TGCGCCAGCAGCTTAATATCGACCCCAAATGAGCAGTTCTTC
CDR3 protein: CASSLISTPNEQFF

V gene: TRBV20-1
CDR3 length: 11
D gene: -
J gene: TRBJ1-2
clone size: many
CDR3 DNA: TGCAGTGCTTACAGGGCCAATGGCTACACCTTC
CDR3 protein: CSAYRANGYTF

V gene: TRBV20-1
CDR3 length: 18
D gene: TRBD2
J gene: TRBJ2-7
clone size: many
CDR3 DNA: TGCAGTGCTACCCCCAGCGGGAGTCTCACCCAGGGATCCTACGAGCAGTACTTC
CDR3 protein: CSATPSGSLTQGSYEQYF

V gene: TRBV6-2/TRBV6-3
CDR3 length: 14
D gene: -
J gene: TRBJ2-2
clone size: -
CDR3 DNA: TGTGCCAGCAGTTACTCACCTCCCAACCGTAGGCTGTTTTTT
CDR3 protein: CASSYSPPNRRLFF